The 23 T cell receptor beta chains below all came from one sample that was sequenced in a study of blood T cell repertoires in COVID-19. Only in-frame clones appear in the TCRdb table, and some are missing; sequencing was by immunoSEQ multiplex PCR. Here the sample spans approximately 78,000 clones, nearly 90% being singletons. Sequences were obtained from peripheral blood. Receptors were obtained from a man aged 45 to 65 with acute or convalescent COVID-19.

V gene TRBV5-1 combines with J gene TRBJ1-1, with TRBD1 matching over 8 bases. J gave up 6 bases and V 0 bases, and 7 bases lay outside the gene matches. This CDR3 spans 15 amino acids. Germline assignment: CDR1 SGHRS and CDR2 YFSETQ. CDR3 in amino acids: CASSLVAQGASEAFF. CDR3 DNA: TGCGCCAGCAGCTTGGTAGCTCAGGGGGCGTCTGAAGCTTTCTTT. The complete variable domain, with remaining parts taken from reference TRBV5-1 and TRBJ1-1, reads KAGVTQTPRYLIKTRGQQVTLSCSPISGHRSVSWYQQTPGQGLQFLFEYFSETQRNKGNFPGRFSGRQFSNSRSEMNVSTLELGDSALYLCASSLVAQGASEAFFGQGTRLTVV.

The chain joins TRBV3-1 (or the pseudogene TRBV3-2) to TRBJ2-5, with 9 positions matching TRBD2. The CDR3 is 16 residues long. With 5 bases clipped from V and 3 bases from J, the junction kept 10 bases outside the gene matches. CDR1 LGHDT and CDR2 YNNKEL come from the germline V gene (reference sequence). The CDR3 DNA reads TGTGCCAGCAGCAACTGGGGTAGCGGGGGAGAAGAGACCCAGTACTTC. Translated, it gives CASSNWGSGGEETQYF.

The chain couples TRBV10-2 to TRBJ1-4; D is unresolved. V was cut by 1 base and J by 0 bases, with 9 bases left in between. The CDR3 length is 16 residues. Per the germline V gene, CDR1 is WSHSY and CDR2 is SAAADI. The CDR3 loop is CASSEYTAATNEKLFF. Written as DNA, the CDR3 is TGCGCCAGCAGTGAGTACACAGCGGCAACTAATGAAAAACTGTTTTTT.

This chain uses TRBV10-3 with TRBJ1-3; the D is unclear. The CDR3 has 13 amino acids. The germline CDR1 and CDR2 sequences are ENHRY and SYGVKD. V lost 6 bases and J lost 2, with 8 bases in between. The CDR3 sequence: CAISQNTGNTIYF. The DNA of the CDR3 is TGTGCCATCAGCCAGAACACTGGAAACACCATATATTTT.

CDR3 loop: CANSKPGALNYGYTF. Written as DNA, the CDR3 is TGTGCCAACAGCAAACCGGGAGCACTGAACTATGGCTACACCTTC. The genes are TRBV21-1 and TRBJ1-2. TRBV21-1 represents a pseudogene. This CDR3 is 15 amino acids long.

This clone appeared once. In DNA, the CDR3 is TGCGCCAGCAGCTTGGTGGGGTTAGACTACTATAATTCACCCCTCCACTTT. Translated: CASSLVGLDYYNSPLHF. This chain connects TRBV5-1 to TRBJ1-6; D is uncertain. The CDR3 loop spans 17 amino acids. The V and J ends lost 0 bases and 3 bases respectively, with 13 bases between them. The germline gives CDR1 SGHRS, CDR2 YFSETQ. Variable domain in full (rest from reference TRBV5-1 and TRBJ1-6): KAGVTQTPRYLIKTRGQQVTLSCSPISGHRSVSWYQQTPGQGLQFLFEYFSETQRNKGNFPGRFSGRQFSNSRSEMNVSTLELGDSALYLCASSLVGLDYYNSPLHFGNGTRLTVT.

The CDR3: CASSPRDRNTGELFF. The DNA of the CDR3 is TGTGCCAGCAGTCCCCGGGACAGGAACACCGGGGAGCTGTTTTTT. This rearrangement joins TRBV27 to TRBJ2-2, with 7 bases matching TRBD1. The CDR3 loop spans 15 amino acids. CDR1 is MNHEY, CDR2 SMNVEV, per germline (reference sequence). V gave up 5 bases and J gave up 1 base; unmatched junction bases: 4.

This clone was seen once. The rearrangement joins TRBV30 to TRBJ1-4, with D possibly TRBD1 on 6 matching bases. With 8 bases removed from V and 6 bases from J, the gap between germline ends came to 13 bases. The germline V gene has CDR1 GTSNPN and CDR2 SVGIG (reference sequence). This CDR3 has 12 amino acids. The CDR3 region has the DNA TGTGCCGGGGGCCCGTCCCATGAAAAACTGTTTTTT. Protein: CAGGPSHEKLFF.

This clone was picked up one time. The V gene is TRBV27, the J gene TRBJ1-6, with TRBD1 matching 7 bases. The germline CDR1 and CDR2 sequences are MNHEY and SMNVEV (reference sequence). This CDR3 has 15 residues. With V trimmed by 6 bases and J by 3 bases, 5 bases remained unmatched. The CDR3 nucleotides are TGTGCCAGCAGCCCGGGGGACAGCTATAATTCACCCCTCCACTTT. Encoded protein: CASSPGDSYNSPLHF.

The chain recombines TRBV4-1 with TRBJ1-4, with a weak D call TRBD1 (6 bases). The CDR3 is 15 residues long. Germline loops: CDR1 MGHRA, CDR2 YSYEKL. Deletions cut 4 bases from V and 0 bases from J, with 9 bases between. The CDR3 sequence is CASSPTGPTNEKLFF. In DNA form, the CDR3 reads TGCGCCAGCAGCCCCACAGGGCCAACTAATGAAAAACTGTTTTTT.

This chain links TRBV5-5 with TRBJ2-2, with D possibly matching TRBD2 (7 bases). CDR1 is SGHKS and CDR2 is YYEKEE in the germline V gene (reference sequence). This CDR3 has 15 amino acids. The V gene lost 2 bases and the J gene lost 6 bases, with 14 bases spanning the gap. In DNA form, the CDR3 reads TGTGCCAGCAGCTTAGGGGGGGCCACTCCCGGGGAGCTGTTTTTT. Amino acids: CASSLGGATPGELFF.

The rearrangement uses TRBV18 and TRBJ2-6, with TRBD2 as a possible D gene (6 bases). The V gene lost 2 bases and the J gene lost 3 bases, with 17 bases spanning the gap. Germline values: CDR1 KGHSH, CDR2 LQKENI. CDR3 length: 18 amino acids. This CDR3 is CASSPFGGGSGGANVLTF. The CDR3 nucleotides read TGTGCCAGCTCACCATTCGGAGGAGGGTCGGGTGGGGCCAACGTCCTGACTTTC.

The chain joins TRBV11-2 to TRBJ2-7, with D tentatively TRBD1 (6 bases). Germline V gene sequence: CDR1 SGHAT, CDR2 FQNNGV. V lost 5 bases and J 4 bases, leaving 12 bases between the germline ends. The CDR3 length is 13 residues. This CDR3 is CASSPGHLYEQYF. CDR3 coding DNA: TGTGCCAGCAGCCCGGGACACCTTTACGAGCAGTACTTC. The entire variable domain, with the rest obtained from reference TRBV11-2 and TRBJ2-7, is as follows: EAGVAQSPRYKIIEKRQSVAFWCNPISGHATLYWYQQILGQGPKLLIQFQNNGVVDDSQLPKDRFSAERLKGVDSTLKIQPAKLEDSAVYLCASSPGHLYEQYFGPGTRLTVT.

This clone was seen only once. The chain carries TRBV21-1 and TRBJ2-3; TRBD1 is taken as the D call from the table, unchecked against the DNA. TRBV21-1 constitutes a pseudogene. This CDR3 comprises 19 residues. CDR3 in amino acids: CASSIRGQGECGPTDTQYF. CDR3 DNA sequence: TGTGCCAGCAGCATTAGGGGGCAGGGGGAGTGTGGTCCCACAGATACGCAGTATTTT.

This rearrangement joins TRBV3-1 (or the pseudogene TRBV3-2) to TRBJ1-5, with 7 bases aligning to TRBD1. The length of the CDR3 is 15 residues. Germline CDR1 and CDR2: LGHDT and YNNKEL (reference sequence). V shed 2 bases, J shed 7 bases, and the junction held 8 bases outside the gene matches. The CDR3 here is CASSQSPTGLQPQHF. The DNA for the CDR3 is TGTGCCAGCAGCCAAAGCCCGACAGGGTTGCAGCCCCAGCATTTT.

The V and J genes are TRBV5-1 and TRBJ1-3, with TRBD1 identical over 8 bases. With 2 bases clipped from V and 2 bases from J, the junction kept 3 bases outside the gene matches. Looked up from germline, CDR1 is SGHRS and CDR2 is YFSETQ. The CDR3 has 15 residues. CDR3 coding DNA: TGCGCCAGCAGCTTCGACAGGGGCCCTGGAAACACCATATATTTT. It is translated as CASSFDRGPGNTIYF. The complete variable domain, with remaining parts taken from reference TRBV5-1 and TRBJ1-3, reads KAGVTQTPRYLIKTRGQQVTLSCSPISGHRSVSWYQQTPGQGLQFLFEYFSETQRNKGNFPGRFSGRQFSNSRSEMNVSTLELGDSALYLCASSFDRGPGNTIYFGEGSWLTVV.

This clone was recorded many times. The chain carries TRBV24-1 and TRBJ2-5, with D possibly TRBD2 on 6 matching bases. The CDR3 extends over 16 amino acids. Germline V CDR1 and CDR2: KGHDR, SFDVKD. V shed 2 bases and J shed 1 base, with 13 bases lying between them. The CDR3 coding sequence is TGTGCCACCAGTGATTCCCGGGGGAACCCCCAAGAGACCCAGTACTTC. As protein: CATSDSRGNPQETQYF.

This clone was picked up one time. The chain couples TRBV7-6 to TRBJ2-3; possible D gene TRBD1, 5 bases. V lost 1 base to trimming and J lost 2 bases, with 13 bases between them. Germline V gene lookup returns CDR1 SGHVS and CDR2 FNYEAQ. The CDR3 totals 16 residues. CDR3 sequence: CASSLEGAPHTDTQYF. The CDR3 DNA reads TGTGCCAGCAGCTTAGAAGGGGCCCCTCACACAGATACGCAGTATTTT.

V usage is TRBV27 and J usage is TRBJ1-2; D call uncertain. V shed 2 bases and J shed 1 base, with 11 bases lying between them. The CDR3 sequence is 15 residues long. Germline CDR1 and CDR2: MNHEY and SMNVEV (reference sequence). The CDR3 is CASSLEGFGNYGYTF. In DNA form, the CDR3 reads TGTGCCAGCAGTTTAGAGGGATTTGGTAACTATGGCTACACCTTC.

The J gene is TRBJ2-1, the V gene TRBV11-1; unclear D gene. In germline, CDR1 is SGHAT, CDR2 FQDESV (reference sequence). The CDR3 contains 12 residues. With 5 bases removed from V and 10 bases from J, the gap between germline ends came to 12 bases. The CDR3 spells CASSRAIEEQFF. The CDR3 nucleotides read TGTGCCAGCAGCCGAGCTATTGAGGAGCAGTTCTTC.

The rearrangement joins TRBV7-2 to TRBJ2-2; tentative D call: TRBD1 (6 bases). This CDR3 spans 15 amino acids. Germline V gene data show CDR1 as SGHTA and CDR2 as FQGNSA. V was cut by 6 bases and J by 6 bases, with 17 bases left in between. CDR3 DNA: TGTGCCAGCAGTCTCCAGGGGAGTGTTCCCGGGGAGCTGTTTTTT. Translating it yields CASSLQGSVPGELFF.

The chain has TRBV5-1 and TRBJ2-1, with 9 bases lining up with TRBD2. Germline CDR1 reads SGHRS; CDR2 reads YFSETQ. This CDR3 is built from 15 residues. With 5 bases clipped from V and 4 bases from J, the junction kept 7 bases outside the gene matches. The CDR3 here is CASRSGAGGYNEQFF. The CDR3 nucleotides are TGCGCCAGCAGGAGCGGAGCGGGGGGATACAATGAGCAGTTCTTC.

CDR3 sequence: CASSITGNQPQHF. The CDR3 nucleotides are TGTGCCAGTAGTATCACAGGGAATCAGCCCCAGCATTTT. V gene TRBV19 combines with J gene TRBJ1-5; maybe TRBD1 (6 bases). Trimming cost V 3 bases and J 4 bases, with 7 bases left between them. Germline loops: CDR1 LNHDA, CDR2 SQIVND (reference sequence). CDR3 size: 13 residues.